What follows is one TCR beta chain and its context. This sample stems from a study of metastatic and nonmetastatic thyroid tumors. Every patient underwent thyroid surgery untreated. In the original workflow: In papillary thyroid cancer, a distant-metastasis classifier was built using CDR3 differences across clinicopathological groups. With MiXCR, TCRdb called clones anew from the PCR reads. These V and J calls originate from TCRdb's pipeline instead of the authors' own analysis. Among about 43,000 clones listed, under 4% were seen once. This receptor was obtained from a female donor with papillary thyroid cancer or a benign thyroid nodule (not recorded which). Some clones in this sample may be carry-over from other donors' samples. Sample: blood.

The CDR3 region has the DNA TGTGCCAGTAGTAGACAGGGGGCCGACGAGCAGTACTTC. Its protein is CASSRQGADEQYF. The chain employs TRBV19 and TRBJ2-7, with 10 positions matching TRBD1. The junction had 2 bases not matched to a gene; V was cut back by 4 bases and J by 5 bases. The CDR3 runs 13 residues. Germline V gives CDR1 LNHDA, CDR2 SQIVND (reference sequence).